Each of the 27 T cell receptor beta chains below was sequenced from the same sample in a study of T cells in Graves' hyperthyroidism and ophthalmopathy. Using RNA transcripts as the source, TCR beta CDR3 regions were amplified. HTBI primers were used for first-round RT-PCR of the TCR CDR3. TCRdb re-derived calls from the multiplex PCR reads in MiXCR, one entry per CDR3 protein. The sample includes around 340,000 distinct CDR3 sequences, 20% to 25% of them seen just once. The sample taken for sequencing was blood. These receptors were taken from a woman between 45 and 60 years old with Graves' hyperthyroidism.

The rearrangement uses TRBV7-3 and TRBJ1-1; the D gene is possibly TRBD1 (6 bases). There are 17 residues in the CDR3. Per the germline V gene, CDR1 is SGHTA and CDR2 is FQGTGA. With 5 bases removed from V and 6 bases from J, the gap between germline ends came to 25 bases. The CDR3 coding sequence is TGTGCCAGCAGCGTCCGGGACATATGGGGAGGGGAACCTGAAGCTTTCTTT. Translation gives CASSVRDIWGGEPEAFF.

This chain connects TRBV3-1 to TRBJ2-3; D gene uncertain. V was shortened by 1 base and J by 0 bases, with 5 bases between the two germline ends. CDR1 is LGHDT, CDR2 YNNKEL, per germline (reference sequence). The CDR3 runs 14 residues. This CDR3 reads CASSQAHSTDTQYF. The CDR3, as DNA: TGTGCCAGCAGCCAAGCTCACAGCACAGATACGCAGTATTTT.

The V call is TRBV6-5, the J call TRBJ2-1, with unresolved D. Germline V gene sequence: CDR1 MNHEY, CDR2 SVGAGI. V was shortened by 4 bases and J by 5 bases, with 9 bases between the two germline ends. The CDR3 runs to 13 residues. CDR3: CASSCTDNNEQFF. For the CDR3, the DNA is TGTGCCAGCAGTTGCACCGACAACAATGAGCAGTTCTTC.

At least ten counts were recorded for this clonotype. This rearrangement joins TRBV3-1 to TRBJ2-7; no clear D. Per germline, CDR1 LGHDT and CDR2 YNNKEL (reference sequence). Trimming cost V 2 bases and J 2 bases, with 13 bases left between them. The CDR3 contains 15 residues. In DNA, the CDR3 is TGTGCCAGCAGCCAAAGGCTCGGACCACCCTACGAGCAGTACTTC. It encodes CASSQRLGPPYEQYF.

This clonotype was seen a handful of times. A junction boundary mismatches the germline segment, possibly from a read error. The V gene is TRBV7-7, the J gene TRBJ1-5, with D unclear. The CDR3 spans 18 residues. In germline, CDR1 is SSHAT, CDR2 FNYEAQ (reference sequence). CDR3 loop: CASSLVVVGPRCDQPQHF. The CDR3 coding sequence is TGTGCTAGCAGCTTAGTAGTAGTAGGGCCCCGCTGTGATCAGCCCCAGCATTTT.

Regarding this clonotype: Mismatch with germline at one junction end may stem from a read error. CDR3 DNA: TGTGCCAGCAGCCGGCCGTCGAACGCTGAAGCTTTCTTT. Translation gives CASSRPSNAEAFF. The V call is TRBV5-4, the J call TRBJ1-1; no clear D gene. The germline V gene has CDR1 SGHNT and CDR2 YYREEE (reference sequence). The length of the CDR3 is 13 residues.

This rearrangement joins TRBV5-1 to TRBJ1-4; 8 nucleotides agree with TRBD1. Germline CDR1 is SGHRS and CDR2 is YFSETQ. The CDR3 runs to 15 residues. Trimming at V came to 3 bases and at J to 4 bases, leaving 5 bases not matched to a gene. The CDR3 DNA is TGCGCCAGCAGCTCCTATACAGGGGGTAATGAAAAACTGTTTTTT. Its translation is CASSSYTGGNEKLFF.

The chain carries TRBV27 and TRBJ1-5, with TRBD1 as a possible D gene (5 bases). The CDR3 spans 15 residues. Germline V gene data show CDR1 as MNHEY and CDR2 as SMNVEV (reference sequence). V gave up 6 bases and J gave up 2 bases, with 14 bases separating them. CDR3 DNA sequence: TGTGCCAGCAGCACCGGGACCAGGGGCAATCAGCCCCAGCATTTT. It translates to CASSTGTRGNQPQHF.

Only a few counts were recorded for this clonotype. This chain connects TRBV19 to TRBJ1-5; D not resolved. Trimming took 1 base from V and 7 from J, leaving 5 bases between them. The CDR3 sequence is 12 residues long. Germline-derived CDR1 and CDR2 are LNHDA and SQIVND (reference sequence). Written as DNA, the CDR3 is TGTGCCAGTAGTATAGGACGACAGCCCCAGCATTTT. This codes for CASSIGRQPQHF.

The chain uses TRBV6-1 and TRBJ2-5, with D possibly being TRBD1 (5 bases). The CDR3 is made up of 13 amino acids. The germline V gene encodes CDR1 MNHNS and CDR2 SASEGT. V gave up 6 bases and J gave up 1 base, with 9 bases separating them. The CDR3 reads CASRAGRQETQYF. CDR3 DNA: TGTGCCAGCAGGGCAGGGCGCCAAGAGACCCAGTACTTC.

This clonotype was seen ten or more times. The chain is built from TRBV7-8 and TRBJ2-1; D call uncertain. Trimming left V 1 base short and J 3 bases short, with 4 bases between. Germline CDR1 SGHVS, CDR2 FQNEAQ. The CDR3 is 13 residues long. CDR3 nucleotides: TGTGCCAGCAGCTTAGTCCTCTACAATGAGCAGTTCTTC. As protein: CASSLVLYNEQFF. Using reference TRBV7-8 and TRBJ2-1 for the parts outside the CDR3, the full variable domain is GAGVSQSPRYKVAKRGQDVALRCDPISGHVSLFWYQQALGQGPEFLTYFQNEAQLDKSGLPSDRFFAERPEGSVSTLKIQRTQQEDSAVYLCASSLVLYNEQFFGPGTRLTVL.

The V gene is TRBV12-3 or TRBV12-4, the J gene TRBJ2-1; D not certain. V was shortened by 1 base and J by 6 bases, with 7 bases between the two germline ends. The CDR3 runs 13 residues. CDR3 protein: CASSLGLFNEQFF. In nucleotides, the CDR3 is TGTGCCAGCAGTTTAGGACTCTTCAATGAGCAGTTCTTC.

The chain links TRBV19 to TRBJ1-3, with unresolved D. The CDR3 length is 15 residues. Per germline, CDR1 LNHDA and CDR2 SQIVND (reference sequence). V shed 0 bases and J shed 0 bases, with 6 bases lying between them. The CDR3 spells CASSIDGTSGNTIYF. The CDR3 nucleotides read TGTGCCAGTAGTATAGATGGAACCTCTGGAAACACCATATATTTT.

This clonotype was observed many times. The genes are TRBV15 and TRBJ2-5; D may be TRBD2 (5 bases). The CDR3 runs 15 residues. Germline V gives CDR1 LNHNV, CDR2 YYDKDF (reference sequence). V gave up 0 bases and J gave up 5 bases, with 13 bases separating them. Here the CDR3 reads CATSRDRSGWETQYF. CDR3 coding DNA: TGTGCCACCAGCAGAGATCGGTCGGGATGGGAGACCCAGTACTTC.

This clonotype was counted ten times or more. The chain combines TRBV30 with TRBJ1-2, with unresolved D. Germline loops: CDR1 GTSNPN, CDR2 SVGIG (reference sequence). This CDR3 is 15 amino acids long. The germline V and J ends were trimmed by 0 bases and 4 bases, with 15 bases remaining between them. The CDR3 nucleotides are TGTGCCTGGAGTGTCCCCGACTCTGGAGGCTATGGCTACACCTTC. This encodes CAWSVPDSGGYGYTF.

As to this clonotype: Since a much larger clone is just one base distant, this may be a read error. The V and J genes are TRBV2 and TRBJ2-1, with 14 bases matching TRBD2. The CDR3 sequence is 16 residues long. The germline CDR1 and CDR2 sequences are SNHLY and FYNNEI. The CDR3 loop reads CASYEGGLAGVLEQSF. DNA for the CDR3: TGTGCCAGCTACGAAGGGGGACTAGCGGGAGTTTTAGAGCAGTCCTTC.

CDR3 sequence reads: CASSHLPYEQYF. The DNA for the CDR3 is TGTGCCAGCAGCCATTTACCCTACGAGCAGTACTTC. The chain has TRBV14 and TRBJ2-7; D uncertain. The CDR3 consists of 12 residues. The germline V gene has CDR1 SGHDN and CDR2 FVKESK. V dropped 3 bases and J dropped 2 bases, with 5 bases sitting between them.

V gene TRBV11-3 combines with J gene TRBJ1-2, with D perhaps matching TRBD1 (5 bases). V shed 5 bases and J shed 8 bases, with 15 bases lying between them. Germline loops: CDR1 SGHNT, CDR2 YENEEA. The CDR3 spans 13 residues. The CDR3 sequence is CASSPIQGGGYTF. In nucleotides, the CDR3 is TGTGCCAGCAGCCCTATCCAGGGAGGAGGCTACACCTTC.

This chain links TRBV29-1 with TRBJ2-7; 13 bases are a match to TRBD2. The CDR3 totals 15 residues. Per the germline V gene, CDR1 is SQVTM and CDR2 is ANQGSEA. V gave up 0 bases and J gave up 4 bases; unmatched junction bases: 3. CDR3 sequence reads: CSVEDQTSGRYEQYF. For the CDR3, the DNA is TGCAGCGTTGAAGATCAGACTAGCGGGAGGTACGAGCAGTACTTC.

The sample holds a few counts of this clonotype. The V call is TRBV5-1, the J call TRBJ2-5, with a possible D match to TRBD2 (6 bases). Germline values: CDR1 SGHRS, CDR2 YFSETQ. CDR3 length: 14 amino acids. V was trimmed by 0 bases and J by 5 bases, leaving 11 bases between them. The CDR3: CASSLVGGTETQYF. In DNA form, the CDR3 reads TGCGCCAGCAGCTTGGTCGGGGGAACGGAGACCCAGTACTTC.

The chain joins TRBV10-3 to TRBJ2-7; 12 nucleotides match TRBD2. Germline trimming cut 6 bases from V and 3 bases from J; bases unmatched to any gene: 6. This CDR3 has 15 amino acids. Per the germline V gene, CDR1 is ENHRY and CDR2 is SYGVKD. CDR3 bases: TGTGCCATCAGCGCATCGACTAGCGGGGGCTACGAGCAGTACTTC. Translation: CAISASTSGGYEQYF.

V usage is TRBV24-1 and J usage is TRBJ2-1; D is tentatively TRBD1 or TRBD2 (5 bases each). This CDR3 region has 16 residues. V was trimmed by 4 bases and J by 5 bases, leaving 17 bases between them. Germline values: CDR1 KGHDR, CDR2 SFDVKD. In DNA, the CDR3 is TGTGCCACCAGTGACTCCAGTGGGGGTTCCCACAATGAGCAGTTCTTC. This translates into CATSDSSGGSHNEQFF.

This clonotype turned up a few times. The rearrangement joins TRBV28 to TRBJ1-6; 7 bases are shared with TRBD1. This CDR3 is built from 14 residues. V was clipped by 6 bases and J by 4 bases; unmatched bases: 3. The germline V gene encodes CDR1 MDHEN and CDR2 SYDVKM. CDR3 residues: CASRPGQYNSPLHF. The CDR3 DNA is TGTGCCAGCAGGCCGGGACAGTATAATTCACCCCTCCACTTT.

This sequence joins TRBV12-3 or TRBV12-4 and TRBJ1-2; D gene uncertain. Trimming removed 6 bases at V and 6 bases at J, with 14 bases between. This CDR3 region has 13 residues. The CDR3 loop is CASSPTSADGYTF. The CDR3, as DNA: TGTGCCAGCAGCCCAACTTCAGCCGATGGCTACACCTTC.

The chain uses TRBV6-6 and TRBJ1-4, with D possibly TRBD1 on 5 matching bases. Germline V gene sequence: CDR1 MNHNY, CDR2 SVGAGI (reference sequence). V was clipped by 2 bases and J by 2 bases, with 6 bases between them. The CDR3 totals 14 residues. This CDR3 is CASSYGGTNEKLFF. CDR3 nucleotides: TGTGCCAGCAGTTACGGGGGGACTAATGAAAAACTGTTTTTT.

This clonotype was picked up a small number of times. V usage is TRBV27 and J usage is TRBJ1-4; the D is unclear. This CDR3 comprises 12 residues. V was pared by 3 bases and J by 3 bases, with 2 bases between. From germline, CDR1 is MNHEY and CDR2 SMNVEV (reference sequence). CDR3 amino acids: CASSFPNEKLFF. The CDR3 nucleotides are TGTGCCAGCAGTTTCCCTAATGAAAAACTGTTTTTT.

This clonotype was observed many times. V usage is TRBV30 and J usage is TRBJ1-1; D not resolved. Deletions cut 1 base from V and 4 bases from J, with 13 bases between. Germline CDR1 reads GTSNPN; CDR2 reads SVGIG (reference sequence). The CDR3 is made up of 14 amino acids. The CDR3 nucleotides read TGTGCCTGGAGTGATTCTCCGGTTGGCACTGAAGCTTTCTTT. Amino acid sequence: CAWSDSPVGTEAFF.